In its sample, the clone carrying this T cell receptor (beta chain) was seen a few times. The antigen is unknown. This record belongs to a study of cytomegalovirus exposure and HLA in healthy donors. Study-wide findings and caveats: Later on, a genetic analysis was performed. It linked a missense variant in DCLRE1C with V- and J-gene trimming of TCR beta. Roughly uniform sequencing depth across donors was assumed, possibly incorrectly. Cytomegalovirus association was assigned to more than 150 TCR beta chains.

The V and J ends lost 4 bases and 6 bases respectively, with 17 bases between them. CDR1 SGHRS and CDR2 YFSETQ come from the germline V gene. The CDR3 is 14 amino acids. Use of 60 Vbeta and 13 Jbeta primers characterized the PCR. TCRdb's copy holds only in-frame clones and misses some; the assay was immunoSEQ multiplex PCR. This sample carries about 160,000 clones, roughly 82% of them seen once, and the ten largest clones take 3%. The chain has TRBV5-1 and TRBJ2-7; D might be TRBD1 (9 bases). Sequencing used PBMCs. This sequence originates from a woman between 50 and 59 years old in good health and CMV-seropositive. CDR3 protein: CASSPGGTGSEQYF. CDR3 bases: TGCGCCAGCAGCCCGGGGGGGACAGGGTCCGAGCAGTACTTC.